The T cell receptor beta chain under discussion was sequenced for a study of Ad26.COV2.S vaccination and SARS-CoV-2 variants (dated by TCRdb to the early 2020s). Regarding the research as a whole: Donors in the vaccine arm were drawn from COV1001, a multicentre, randomized, double-blind, placebo-controlled phase I-IIa trial testing Ad26.COV2.S in healthy adults. Ad26.COV2.S was administered intramuscularly at 5 x 10^10 or 1 x 10^11 viral particles, either as a single shot or as two shots given 56 days apart. Sequencing of the TCRbeta repertoire served to evaluate the specificity and breadth of SARS-CoV-2-reactive T cell receptors following Ad26.COV2.S vaccination. A total of around 32 samples were included in the TCR-sequenced set, comprising about 20 Ad26.COV2.S vaccine recipients, 5 placebo recipients and 8 SARS-CoV-2 convalescent individuals. Participants in the trial were split at random into five groups of five each, receiving low-dose or high-dose Ad26.COV2.S once or twice, or else placebo on both occasions. Investigators did not know the trial group allocation while performing experiments and assessing outcomes. General conclusions and limits of the study: The study was not powered for comparison of responses between vaccine doses or regimens. Compared with placebo recipients, Ad26.COV2.S recipients showed higher spike-specific TCR breadth (P = 0.0014). After vaccination, spike-specific CD8+ and CD4+ T cell responses were reported to show substantial breadth. Vaccine and placebo recipients had similar non-spike TCR breadth, a finding consistent with the vaccine containing only spike. According to the authors, total T cell responses may have been underestimated by the TCR breadth and depth analyses.

The treatment or condition label, as the study defines it: some 20 received Ad26.COV2.S at low or high dose, single or two shots; roughly 5 received placebo; per-sample allocation not given. For vaccine and placebo recipients, the sequenced repertoires came from samples collected on day 63 after the first injection. Cohort 1b enrolled about two dozen adults aged 18-55 years at a single site in Boston, USA, between 29 July and 7 August 2020. As a vaccine, Ad26.COV2.S was a replication-incompetent adenovirus type 26 vector that expressed a prefusion-stabilized SARS-CoV-2 spike protein derived from the original Wuhan strain. TCRbeta CDR3 regions were sequenced with the immunoSEQ Assay. After extraction, genomic DNA underwent amplification by bias-controlled multiplex PCR, followed by high-throughput sequencing. Concerning the study's data processing: To quantify the absolute abundance of every unique TCRbeta CDR3 region, sequences were collapsed and filtered. T cell fraction was estimated by normalization of TCRbeta template counts to usable DNA, with usable DNA being measured through amplification of reference genes present in all nucleated cells. Repertoire TCRs were annotated as SARS-CoV-2-specific when V gene, CDR3 amino acid sequence and J gene were exactly matched to a known reactive TCR set. MIRA supplied the reference SARS-CoV-2 TCR set, which was filtered for enrichment in COVID-19-positive ImmuneCODE repertoires so that public or cross-reactive TCRs were removed. Using the MIRA antigens, annotated TCRs were further analysed by specific ORF or by position within an ORF. Breadth was defined as the number of annotated unique rearrangements divided by the total number of unique productive rearrangements, and depth was defined as the summed frequency of the annotated unique rearrangements. Two-sided Wilcoxon rank-sum tests were applied when comparing TCR breadth between groups. TCRdb stores this immuneACCESS table with in-frame sequences only. Part of the clones is absent; in the studies checked, under half of the shortfall reflects unresolved V genes, and no reason is known for the rest. Clone size and V and J calls were adopted from that table, with D and trimming inferred from the DNA. For this sample the table gives about 400,000 clones, of which less than 90% were detected only once. The ten largest clones capture 3% to 3.5% of the sample.

Details on this clone: Its antigen remains undetermined. The sample holds no much larger clone one base away, and base qualities are not on file.

The clonotype was recovered from a person between 18 and 59 years old who received the Ad26.COV2.S COVID-19 vaccine or a placebo. The specimen comprised peripheral blood, sampled in a trial of Ad26.COV2.S vaccine versus placebo.

The sequenced DNA: TGCGCCAGCAGGCCCCCTTCGGACACCGGGGAGCTGTTTTTT. This yields the protein CASRPPSDTGELFF. The chain uses TRBV5-1 and TRBJ2-2; no D segment can be confidently identified. Sequences SGHRS (CDR1) and YFSETQ (CDR2) are obtained from the germline V gene. The CDR3 holds 14 amino acids from the cysteine to the phenylalanine. The read is trimmed to its CDR3 DNA, 42 bases read in frame from base 1. The junction carries 11 bases between V and J, which are trimmed by 5 bases and 3 bases respectively.